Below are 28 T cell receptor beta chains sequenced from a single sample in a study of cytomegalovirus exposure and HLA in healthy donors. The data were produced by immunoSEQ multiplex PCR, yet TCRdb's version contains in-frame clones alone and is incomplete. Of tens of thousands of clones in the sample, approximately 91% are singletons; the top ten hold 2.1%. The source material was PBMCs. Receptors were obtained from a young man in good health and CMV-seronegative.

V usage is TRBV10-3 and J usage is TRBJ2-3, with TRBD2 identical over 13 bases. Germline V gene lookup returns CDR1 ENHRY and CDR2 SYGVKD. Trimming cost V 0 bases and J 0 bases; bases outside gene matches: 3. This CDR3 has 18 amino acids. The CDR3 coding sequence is TGTGCCATCAGTGAGTCAACTAGCGGGGGGGGCAGCACAGATACGCAGTATTTT. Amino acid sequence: CAISESTSGGGSTDTQYF.

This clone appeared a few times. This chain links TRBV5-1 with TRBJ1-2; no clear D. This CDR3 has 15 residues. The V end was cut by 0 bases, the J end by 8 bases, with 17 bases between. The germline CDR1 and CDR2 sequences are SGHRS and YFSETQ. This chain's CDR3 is CASSLDAPGGLGYTF. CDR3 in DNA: TGCGCCAGCAGCTTGGACGCCCCGGGAGGGTTGGGCTACACCTTC.

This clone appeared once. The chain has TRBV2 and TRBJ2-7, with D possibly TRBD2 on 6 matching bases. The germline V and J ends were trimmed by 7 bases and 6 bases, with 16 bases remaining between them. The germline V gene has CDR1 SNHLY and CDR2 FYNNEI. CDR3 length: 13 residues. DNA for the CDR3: TGTGCCAGCAATTACCCGGGAGTGAGCGAGCAGTACTTC. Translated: CASNYPGVSEQYF.

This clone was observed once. The CDR3 DNA is TGTGCCAGCAGCTACGACTATTCTACAGATACGCAGTATTTT. It specifies CASSYDYSTDTQYF. This chain uses TRBV7-9 with TRBJ2-3, with a tentative D call TRBD2 (5 bases). CDR3 size: 14 residues. CDR1 SEHNR and CDR2 FQNEAQ come from the germline V gene (reference sequence). Between the trimmed V and J ends, which lost 4 bases and 3 bases, there was a span of 11 bases.

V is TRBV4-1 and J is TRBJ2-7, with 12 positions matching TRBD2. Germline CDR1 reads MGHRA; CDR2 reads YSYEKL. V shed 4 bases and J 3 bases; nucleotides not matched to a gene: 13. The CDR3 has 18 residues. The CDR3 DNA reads TGCGCCAGCAGCCCCCAAGGGGCTAGCGGGAGGGTGAACTACGAGCAGTACTTC. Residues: CASSPQGASGRVNYEQYF.

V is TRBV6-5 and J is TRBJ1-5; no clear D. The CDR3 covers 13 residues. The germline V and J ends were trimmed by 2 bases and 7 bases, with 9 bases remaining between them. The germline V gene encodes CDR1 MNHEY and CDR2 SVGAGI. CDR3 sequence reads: CASSYAATQPQHF. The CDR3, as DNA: TGTGCCAGCAGTTACGCGGCCACCCAGCCCCAGCATTTT.

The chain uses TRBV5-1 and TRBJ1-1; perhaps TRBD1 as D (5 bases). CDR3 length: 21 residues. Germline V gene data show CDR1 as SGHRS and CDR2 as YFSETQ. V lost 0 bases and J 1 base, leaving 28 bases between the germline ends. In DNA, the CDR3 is TGCGCCAGCAGCTTGGCCACTAGAAGTTCTCGGGGCAGGGAGGGGAACACTGAAGCTTTCTTT. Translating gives CASSLATRSSRGREGNTEAFF.

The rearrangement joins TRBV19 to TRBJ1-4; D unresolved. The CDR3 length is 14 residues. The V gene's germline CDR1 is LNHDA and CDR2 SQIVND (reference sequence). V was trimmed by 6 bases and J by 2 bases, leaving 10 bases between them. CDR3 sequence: CASSRETTNEKLFF. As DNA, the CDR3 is TGTGCCAGTAGCCGGGAGACGACTAATGAAAAACTGTTTTTT.

CDR3 DNA: TGTGCCAGCAGTGCCGGACAGGGTGGACTAGCGGGAAAGGTGTACTTC. Its translation is CASSAGQGGLAGKVYF. This chain links TRBV6-1 with TRBJ2-7, with 12 bases identical to TRBD2. CDR3 length: 16 residues. Losses at the gene ends were 4 bases for V and 12 bases for J; bases not matched to a gene: 16. Per the germline V gene, CDR1 is MNHNS and CDR2 is SASEGT.

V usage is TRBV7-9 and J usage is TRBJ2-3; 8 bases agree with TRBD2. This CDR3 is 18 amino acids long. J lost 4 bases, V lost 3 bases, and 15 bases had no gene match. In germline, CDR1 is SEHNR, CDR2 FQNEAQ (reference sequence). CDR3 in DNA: TGTGCCAGCAGCTTTCCATCTACGGGCGGGGGGCCCTCAGATACGCAGTATTTT. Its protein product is CASSFPSTGGGPSDTQYF. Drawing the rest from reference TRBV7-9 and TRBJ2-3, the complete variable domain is DTGVSQNPRHKITKRGQNVTFRCDPISEHNRLYWYRQTLGQGPEFLTYFQNEAQLEKSRLLSDRFSAERPKGSFSTLEIQRTEQGDSAMYLCASSFPSTGGGPSDTQYFGPGTRLTVL.

The CDR3 reads CMSGTDYGYTF. CDR3 coding DNA: TGTATGTCCGGGACAGACTATGGCTACACCTTC. The V gene is TRBV18, the J gene TRBJ1-2; 7 positions agree with TRBD1. The CDR3 spans 11 residues. Per the germline V gene, CDR1 is KGHSH and CDR2 is LQKENI.

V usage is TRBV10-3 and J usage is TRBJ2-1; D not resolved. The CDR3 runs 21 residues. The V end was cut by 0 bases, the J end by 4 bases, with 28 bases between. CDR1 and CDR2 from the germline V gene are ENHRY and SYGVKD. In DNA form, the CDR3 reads TGTGCCATCAGTGAGTCGGGCTCGTTTAGATCAGATTCCTCTCTATACAATGAGCAGTTCTTC. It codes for CAISESGSFRSDSSLYNEQFF.

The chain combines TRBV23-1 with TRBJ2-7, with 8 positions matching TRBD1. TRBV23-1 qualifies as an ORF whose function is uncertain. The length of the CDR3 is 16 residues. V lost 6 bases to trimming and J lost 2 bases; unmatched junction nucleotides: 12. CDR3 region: CASSQPPGQGAYEQYF. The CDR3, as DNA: TGCGCCAGCAGCCAACCGCCCGGACAGGGAGCCTACGAGCAGTACTTC.

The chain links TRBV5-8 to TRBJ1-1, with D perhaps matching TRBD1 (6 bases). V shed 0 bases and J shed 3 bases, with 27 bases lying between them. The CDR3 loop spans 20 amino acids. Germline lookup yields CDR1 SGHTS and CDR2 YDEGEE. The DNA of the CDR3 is TGTGCCAGCAGCTTGGACCCATGGGATGTTACAGGGAGAGGTGACACTGAAGCTTTCTTT. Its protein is CASSLDPWDVTGRGDTEAFF.

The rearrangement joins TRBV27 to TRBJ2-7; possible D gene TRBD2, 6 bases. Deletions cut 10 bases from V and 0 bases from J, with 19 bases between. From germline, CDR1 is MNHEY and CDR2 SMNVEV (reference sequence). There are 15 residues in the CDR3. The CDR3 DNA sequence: TGTGCCACCCTGCGGAGGGAAAGCGGCTCCTACGAGCAGTACTTC. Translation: CATLRRESGSYEQYF.

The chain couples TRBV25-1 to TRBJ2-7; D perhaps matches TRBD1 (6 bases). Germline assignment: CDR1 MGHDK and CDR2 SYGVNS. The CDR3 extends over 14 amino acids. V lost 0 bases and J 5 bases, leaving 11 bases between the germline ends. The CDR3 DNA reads TGTGCCAGCAGTGAATATTTTGGACAGAACGAGCAGTACTTC. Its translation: CASSEYFGQNEQYF.

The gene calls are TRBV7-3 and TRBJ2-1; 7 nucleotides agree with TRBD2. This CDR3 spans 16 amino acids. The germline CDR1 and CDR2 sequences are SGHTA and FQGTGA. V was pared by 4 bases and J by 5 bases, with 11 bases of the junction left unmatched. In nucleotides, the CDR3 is TGTGCCAGCAGCTCTATGGGGCGGGAGTGGAACAATGAGCAGTTCTTC. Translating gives CASSSMGREWNNEQFF.

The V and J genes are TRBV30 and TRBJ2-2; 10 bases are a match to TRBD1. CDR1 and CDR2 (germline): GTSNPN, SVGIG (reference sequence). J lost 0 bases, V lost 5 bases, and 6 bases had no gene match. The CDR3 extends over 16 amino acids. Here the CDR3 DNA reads TGTGCCTGGGGACAGGGGGGACTCACGAACACCGGGGAGCTGTTTTTT. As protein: CAWGQGGLTNTGELFF.

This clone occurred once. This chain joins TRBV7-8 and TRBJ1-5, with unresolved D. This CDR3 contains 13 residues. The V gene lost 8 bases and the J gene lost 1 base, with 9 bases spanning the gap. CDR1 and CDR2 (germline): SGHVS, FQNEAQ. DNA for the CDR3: TGTGCCAGCGCGTTCTCGAGCAATCAGCCCCAGCATTTT. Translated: CASAFSSNQPQHF.

The CDR3 DNA reads TGTGCCACCAAACAGGTTAGGGGTGGATCGAACACTGAAGCTTTCTTT. Protein sequence: CATKQVRGGSNTEAFF. J is TRBJ1-1 and V is TRBV19; D is perhaps TRBD1 (5 bases). CDR1 is LNHDA, CDR2 SQIVND, per germline (reference sequence). V lost 10 bases and J 1 base, leaving 22 bases between the germline ends. The CDR3 totals 16 residues.

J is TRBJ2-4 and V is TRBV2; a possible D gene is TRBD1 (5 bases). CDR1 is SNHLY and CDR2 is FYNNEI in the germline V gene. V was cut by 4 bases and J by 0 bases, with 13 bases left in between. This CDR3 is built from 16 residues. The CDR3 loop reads CASSVRQPIAKNIQYF. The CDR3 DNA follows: TGTGCCAGCAGTGTTAGACAGCCGATAGCCAAAAACATTCAGTACTTC.

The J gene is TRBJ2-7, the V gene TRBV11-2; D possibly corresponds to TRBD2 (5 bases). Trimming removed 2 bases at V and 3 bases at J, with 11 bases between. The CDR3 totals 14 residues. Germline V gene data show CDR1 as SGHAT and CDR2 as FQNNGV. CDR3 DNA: TGTGCCAGCAGCTTAACGGGATCTTTCTACGAGCAGTACTTC. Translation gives CASSLTGSFYEQYF.

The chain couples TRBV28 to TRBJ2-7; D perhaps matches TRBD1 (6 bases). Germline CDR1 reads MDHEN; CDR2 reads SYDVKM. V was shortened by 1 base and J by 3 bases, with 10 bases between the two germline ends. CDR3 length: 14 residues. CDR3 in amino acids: CASSLYRVNYEQYF. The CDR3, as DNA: TGTGCCAGCAGTTTATACAGGGTAAACTACGAGCAGTACTTC.

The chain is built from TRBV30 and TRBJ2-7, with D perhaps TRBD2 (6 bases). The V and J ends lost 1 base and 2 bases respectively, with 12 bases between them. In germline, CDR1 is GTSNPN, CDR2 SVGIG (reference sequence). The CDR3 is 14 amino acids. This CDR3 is CAWSAVAAPYEQYF. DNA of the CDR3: TGTGCCTGGAGTGCTGTAGCGGCCCCCTACGAGCAGTACTTC. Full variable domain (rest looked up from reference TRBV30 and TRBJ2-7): SQTIHQWPATLVQPVGSPLSLECTVEGTSNPNLYWYRQAAGRGLQLLFYSVGIGQISSEVPQNLSASRPQDRQFILSSKKLLLSDSGFYLCAWSAVAAPYEQYFGPGTRLTVT.

The CDR3 spells CASSPGQGEVDGYTF. As DNA, the CDR3 is TGTGCCAGCAGCCCGGGACAGGGTGAGGTCGATGGCTACACCTTC. The V and J genes are TRBV2 and TRBJ1-2, with TRBD1 matching 9 bases. V lost 6 bases to trimming and J lost 6 bases; unmatched junction nucleotides: 11. This CDR3 is built from 15 residues. The germline gives CDR1 SNHLY, CDR2 FYNNEI.

For the CDR3, the DNA is TGTGCCAGCAGCCCTGGAGGGGTTCTATTCTCCAATGAGCAGTTCTTC. Protein product: CASSPGGVLFSNEQFF. This rearrangement joins TRBV28 to TRBJ2-1, with a weak D call TRBD2 (6 bases). The ends were cut back, 6 bases at V and 6 bases at J, with 21 bases in the middle. The CDR3 runs to 16 residues. Germline V gene data show CDR1 as MDHEN and CDR2 as SYDVKM. The whole variable domain, remainder taken from reference TRBV28 and TRBJ2-1, is DVKVTQSSRYLVKRTGEKVFLECVQDMDHENMFWYRQDPGLGLRLIYFSYDVKMKEKGDIPEGYSVSREKKERFSLILESASTNQTSMYLCASSPGGVLFSNEQFFGPGTRLTVL.

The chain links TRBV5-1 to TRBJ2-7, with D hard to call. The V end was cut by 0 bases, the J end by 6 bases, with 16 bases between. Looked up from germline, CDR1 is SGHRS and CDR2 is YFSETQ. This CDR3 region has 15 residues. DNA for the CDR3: TGCGCCAGCAGCTTGGAATCTAGGAGTGTTAGCGAGCAGTACTTC. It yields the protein CASSLESRSVSEQYF. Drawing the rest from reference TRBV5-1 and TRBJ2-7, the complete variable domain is KAGVTQTPRYLIKTRGQQVTLSCSPISGHRSVSWYQQTPGQGLQFLFEYFSETQRNKGNFPGRFSGRQFSNSRSEMNVSTLELGDSALYLCASSLESRSVSEQYFGPGTRLTVT.

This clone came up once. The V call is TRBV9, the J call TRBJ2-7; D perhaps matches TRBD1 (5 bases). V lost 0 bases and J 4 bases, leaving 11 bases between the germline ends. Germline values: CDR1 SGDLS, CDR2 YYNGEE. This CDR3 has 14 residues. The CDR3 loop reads CASSVAGYSYEQYF. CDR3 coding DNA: TGTGCCAGCAGCGTAGCAGGGTACTCATACGAGCAGTACTTC. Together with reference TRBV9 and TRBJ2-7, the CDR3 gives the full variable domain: DSGVTQTPKHLITATGQRVTLRCSPRSGDLSVYWYQQSLDQGLQFLIQYYNGEERAKGNILERFSAQQFPDLHSELNLSSLELGDSALYFCASSVAGYSYEQYFGPGTRLTVT.